Each of the 5 T cell receptor beta chains below was sequenced from the same sample in a study of T cell repertoires in cytomegalovirus infection. MiXCR was run by TCRdb on the reads, yielding one entry per CDR3 protein. This sample has 200,000 to 300,000 distinct CDR3 sequences, with approximately 8.3% found just once. Sequencing was carried out using PBMCs. The receptor source for this set is a human donor in good health (CMV status not recorded). Some clones in this sample may be carry-over from other donors' samples.

This clonotype was seen more than once but under ten times. This chain joins TRBV4-1 and TRBJ1-5, with TRBD1 matching over 9 bases. Germline loops: CDR1 MGHRA, CDR2 YSYEKL. The CDR3 has 16 amino acids. The V and J ends lost 0 bases and 4 bases, in that order; junction bases with no gene match: 4. CDR3 protein: CASSQEGTGINQPQHF. Here the CDR3 DNA reads TGCGCCAGCAGCCAAGAAGGGACAGGGATTAATCAGCCCCAGCATTTT.

The sample holds many counts of this clonotype. V usage is TRBV7-2 and J usage is TRBJ2-1; 10 nucleotides align to TRBD2. Losses at the gene ends were 2 bases for V and 4 bases for J; bases not matched to a gene: 8. Germline V gene lookup returns CDR1 SGHTA and CDR2 FQGNSA. There are 17 residues in the CDR3. CDR3 amino acids: CASSLRGLAGAYNEQFF. CDR3 in DNA: TGTGCCAGCAGCTTAAGGGGGCTAGCGGGGGCATACAATGAGCAGTTCTTC. The whole variable domain, remainder taken from reference TRBV7-2 and TRBJ2-1, is GAGVSQSPSNKVTEKGKDVELRCDPISGHTALYWYRQSLGQGLEFLIYFQGNSAPDKSGLPSDRFSAERTGGSVSTLTIQRTQQEDSAVYLCASSLRGLAGAYNEQFFGPGTRLTVL.

This chain connects TRBV6-8 to TRBJ1-6; the D is unclear. Trimming removed 2 bases from V and 4 bases from J, with 9 bases in between. This CDR3 comprises 15 residues. The germline gives CDR1 MNHGY, CDR2 SAAAGT. CDR3 sequence reads: CASSYLQIYNSPLHF. CDR3 sequence (DNA): TGTGCCAGCAGTTACCTTCAGATTTATAATTCACCCCTCCACTTT.

The table lists this clonotype with many counts. The rearrangement uses TRBV12-3 or TRBV12-4 and TRBJ1-6; no clear D gene. The CDR3 length is 16 residues. V gave up 3 bases and J gave up 7 bases, with 16 bases separating them. The CDR3 spells CASSLIMGGVNSPLHF. DNA of the CDR3: TGTGCCAGCAGTTTGATAATGGGTGGCGTGAATTCACCCCTCCACTTT.

This clonotype was counted many times. J is TRBJ2-5 and V is TRBV7-2; D is ambiguous. Germline V gene sequence: CDR1 SGHTA, CDR2 FQGNSA. The CDR3 totals 13 residues. With 6 bases removed from V and 4 bases from J, the gap between germline ends came to 12 bases. The CDR3: CASSSRYAETQYF. The DNA for the CDR3 is TGTGCCAGCAGTTCTCGGTACGCAGAGACCCAGTACTTC.